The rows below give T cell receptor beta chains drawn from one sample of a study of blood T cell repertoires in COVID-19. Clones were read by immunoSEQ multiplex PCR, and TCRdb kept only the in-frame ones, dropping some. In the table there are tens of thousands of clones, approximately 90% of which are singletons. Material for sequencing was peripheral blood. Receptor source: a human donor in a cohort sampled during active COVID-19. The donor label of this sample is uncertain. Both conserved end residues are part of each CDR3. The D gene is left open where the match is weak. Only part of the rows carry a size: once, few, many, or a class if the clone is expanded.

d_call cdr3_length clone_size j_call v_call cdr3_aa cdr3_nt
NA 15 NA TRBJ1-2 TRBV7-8 CASSLGLSGDYGYTF TGTGCCAGCAGCTTAGGACTGAGCGGGGACTATGGCTACACCTTC
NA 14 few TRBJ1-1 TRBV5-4 CASSLREEGTEAFF TGTGCCAGCAGCTTACGTGAGGAAGGCACTGAAGCTTTCTTT
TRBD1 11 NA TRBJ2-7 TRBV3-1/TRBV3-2 CASSSTGTAHF TGTGCCAGCAGCTCGACAGGGACGGCACACTTC
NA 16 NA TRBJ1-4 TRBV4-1 CASSPSLAAYNEKLFF TGCGCCAGCAGCCCTTCCTTAGCGGCCTATAATGAAAAACTGTTTTTT
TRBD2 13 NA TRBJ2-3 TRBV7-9 CASSPTAGAAQYF TGTGCCAGCAGCCCCACAGCGGGAGCAGCGCAGTATTTT
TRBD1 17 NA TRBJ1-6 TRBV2 CASSDALGTGNNSPLHF TGTGCCAGCAGTGATGCTCTCGGGACAGGGAACAATTCACCCCTCCACTTT
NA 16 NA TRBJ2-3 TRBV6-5 CASSSLTGTARDTQYF TGTGCCAGCAGTTCCCTTACCGGGACTGCGAGAGATACGCAGTATTTT
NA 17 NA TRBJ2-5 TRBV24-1 CATSDPSVRGGSETQYF TGTGCCACCAGTGACCCTTCAGTTCGAGGGGGATCAGAGACCCAGTACTTC
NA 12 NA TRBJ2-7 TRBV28 CASSPLGYEQYF TGTGCCAGCAGTCCCCTCGGTTACGAGCAGTACTTC
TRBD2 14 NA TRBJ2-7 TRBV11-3 CASSLVRAGDEQYF TGTGCCAGCAGCTTAGTCAGGGCGGGAGACGAGCAGTACTTC
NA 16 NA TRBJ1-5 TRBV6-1 CASSEVRGEFNQPQHF TGTGCCAGCAGTGAAGTGCGGGGGGAGTTCAATCAGCCCCAGCATTTT
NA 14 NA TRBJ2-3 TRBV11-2 CASSLDGSTDTQYF TGTGCCAGCAGCTTAGACGGTAGCACAGATACGCAGTATTTT
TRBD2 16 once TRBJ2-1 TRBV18 CASSPEAGVSYNEQFF TGTGCCAGCTCACCAGAAGCGGGAGTCTCCTACAATGAGCAGTTCTTC
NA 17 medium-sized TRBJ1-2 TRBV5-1 CASSLDGGADSNYGYTF TGCGCCAGCAGCTTGGATGGGGGCGCGGACTCTAACTATGGCTACACCTTC
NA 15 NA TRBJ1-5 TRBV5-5 CASSWTDYSNQPQHF TGTGCCAGCAGCTGGACGGACTATAGCAATCAGCCCCAGCATTTT
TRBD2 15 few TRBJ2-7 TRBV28 CASTPTGLANYEQYF TGTGCCAGCACCCCTACGGGACTAGCTAACTACGAGCAGTACTTC
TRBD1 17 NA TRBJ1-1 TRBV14 CASSRRPGTGMNTEAFF TGTGCCAGCAGCCGACGTCCCGGGACAGGAATGAACACTGAAGCTTTCTTT
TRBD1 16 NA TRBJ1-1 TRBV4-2 CASSQELGRGATEAFF TGTGCCAGCAGCCAAGAACTCGGCAGGGGGGCCACTGAAGCTTTCTTT
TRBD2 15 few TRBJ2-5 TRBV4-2 CASSQGTSGQETQYF TGTGCCAGCAGCCAAGGGACTAGCGGTCAAGAGACCCAGTACTTC
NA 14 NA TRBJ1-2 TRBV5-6 CASQRSGGTGGYTF TGTGCCAGCCAACGCAGCGGGGGGACGGGAGGCTACACCTTC
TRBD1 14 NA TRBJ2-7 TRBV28 CASSYPQGSDEQYF TGTGCCAGCAGTTACCCACAGGGGAGTGACGAGCAGTACTTC
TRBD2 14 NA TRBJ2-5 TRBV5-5 CASNRGGRQETQYF TGTGCCAGCAACCGGGGGGGCAGGCAAGAGACCCAGTACTTC
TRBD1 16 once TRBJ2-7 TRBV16 CASSQPTGGSSYEQYF TGTGCCAGCAGCCAACCTACAGGGGGAAGCTCCTACGAGCAGTACTTC
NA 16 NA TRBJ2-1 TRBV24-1 CATSDFKSGVENEQFF TGTGCCACCAGTGATTTCAAATCGGGAGTGGAGAATGAGCAGTTCTTC
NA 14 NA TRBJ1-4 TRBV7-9 CASSLGQGREKLFF TGTGCCAGCAGCCTTGGGCAGGGTAGGGAAAAACTGTTTTTT
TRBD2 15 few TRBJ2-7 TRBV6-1 CASSEIAGGLSEQYF TGTGCCAGCAGTGAAATAGCGGGAGGTCTGAGCGAGCAGTACTTC
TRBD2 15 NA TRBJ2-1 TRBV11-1 CASSLGTSGSYEQFF TGTGCCAGCAGCTTAGGGACTAGCGGGAGCTATGAGCAGTTCTTC
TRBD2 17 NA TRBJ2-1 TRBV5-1 CASSYQAGGPPYNEQFF TGCGCCAGCAGCTACCAGGCGGGGGGCCCGCCCTACAATGAGCAGTTCTTC
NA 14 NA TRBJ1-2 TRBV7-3 CASSLTAGSGGYTF TGTGCCAGCAGCTTAACTGCAGGGTCGGGTGGCTACACCTTC
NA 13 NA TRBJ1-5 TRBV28 CASSLGTYQPQHF TGTGCCAGCAGTTTAGGGACATATCAGCCCCAGCATTTT